The 9 T cell receptor beta chains below all came from one sample that was sequenced in a study of human T cells and chemical hapten exposure. TCRdb analysed the RACE reads with MiXCR anew, one entry per CDR3 protein. The profile shows 350,000 to 400,000 distinct CDR3 sequences, approximately 5.1% of them singletons. Sample time point: pre-sensitization, week 0. Treatment noted: therapeutic diphenylcyclopropenone sensitization with weekly scalp DPC. The sample in question was whole blood, obtained in connection with sensitization to the hapten diphenylcyclopropenone (DPC). The receptors originated from a woman between 45 and 65 years old with alopecia areata. Some clones in this sample may be carry-over from other donors' samples.

This clonotype came up many times. CDR3 nucleotide sequence: TGTGCCACCAGCAGAGAGGAACTAGGAGGAGAGACCCAGTACTTC. It encodes CATSREELGGETQYF. This rearrangement joins TRBV15 to TRBJ2-5; possible D gene TRBD2, 5 bases. The CDR3 totals 15 residues. Germline loops: CDR1 LNHNV, CDR2 YYDKDF (reference sequence). V lost 0 bases, J lost 4 bases, and 12 bases lay in between.

The table lists this clonotype with a few counts. The chain carries TRBV20-1 and TRBJ1-3, with D perhaps TRBD1 (6 bases). V lost 3 bases and J 0 bases, leaving 12 bases between the germline ends. This CDR3 region has 15 residues. Germline V gives CDR1 DFQATT, CDR2 SNEGSKA (reference sequence). The CDR3 bases are TGCAGTGCTAGGGGCAGGGGAAGCTCTGGAAACACCATATATTTT. The encoded protein is CSARGRGSSGNTIYF.

Only a few counts were recorded for this clonotype. This chain links TRBV6-2 or TRBV6-3 with TRBJ1-1; 9 positions agree with TRBD1. CDR1 and CDR2 from the germline V gene are MNHEY and SVGEGT. V shed 9 bases, J shed 5 bases, and the junction held 22 bases outside the gene matches. There are 18 residues in the CDR3. CDR3 sequence (DNA): TGTGCCAGTCACGACTTCTCTCAGGGACAGGGATCGGGGACTGAAGCTTTCTTT. As protein: CASHDFSQGQGSGTEAFF.

CDR3 sequence (DNA): TGTGCCAGCAGCGGTCGCCCCGGAGGGGATGAGTCTGGAAACACCATATATTTT. Protein: CASSGRPGGDESGNTIYF. The J gene is TRBJ1-3, the V gene TRBV9; D is perhaps TRBD1 (5 bases). The CDR3 covers 18 residues. Trimming pared 3 bases from V and 1 base from J, leaving 20 bases between. Germline V gene data show CDR1 as SGDLS and CDR2 as YYNGEE. Based on the CDR3 plus reference TRBV9 and TRBJ1-3, the full variable domain is DSGVTQTPKHLITATGQRVTLRCSPRSGDLSVYWYQQSLDQGLQFLIQYYNGEERAKGNILERFSAQQFPDLHSELNLSSLELGDSALYFCASSGRPGGDESGNTIYFGEGSWLTVV.

With regard to this clonotype: A read error may account for a junction end that differs from germline. The rearrangement uses TRBV6-5 and TRBJ1-2; D possibly corresponds to TRBD1 (6 bases). The V gene's germline CDR1 is MNHEY and CDR2 SVGAGI. The CDR3 runs 14 residues. CDR3 amino acids: CASSHSTGNYGYTF. The CDR3 nucleotides read TGTGCCAGCAGTCACTCGACAGGCAACTATGGCTACACCTTC.

This clonotype has just a few counts. V and J are TRBV11-3 and TRBJ2-2; D is possibly TRBD1 (6 bases). With 5 bases removed from V and 7 bases from J, the gap between germline ends came to 14 bases. The germline gives CDR1 SGHNT, CDR2 YENEEA. This CDR3 region has 14 residues. CDR3 bases: TGTGCCAGCAGCCCAAACAGGGATTTCGGGGAGCTGTTTTTT. Its protein product is CASSPNRDFGELFF.

This clonotype was recorded at least ten times. CDR3 nucleotide sequence: TGTGCCAGCACCCAAGGGAGCTCTGGGGCCAACGTCCTGACTTTC. Its translation: CASTQGSSGANVLTF. The chain is built from TRBV27 and TRBJ2-6, with D maybe TRBD2 (5 bases). This CDR3 is built from 15 residues. The germline V gene encodes CDR1 MNHEY and CDR2 SMNVEV (reference sequence). V was clipped by 7 bases and J by 0 bases, with 10 bases between them.

This clonotype has at least ten counts. V usage is TRBV5-1 and J usage is TRBJ2-5; D remains unclear. The CDR3 contains 15 residues. Germline-derived CDR1 and CDR2 are SGHRS and YFSETQ. Trimming removed 0 bases from V and 1 base from J, with 10 bases in between. CDR3 protein: CASSLARSSQETQYF. The CDR3 nucleotides read TGCGCCAGCAGCTTGGCCAGAAGCTCCCAAGAGACCCAGTACTTC.

This clonotype occurred many times. V is TRBV10-3 and J is TRBJ2-7; 9 bases fit TRBD1. Trimming at V came to 5 bases and at J to 6 bases, leaving 14 bases not matched to a gene. The CDR3 sequence is 16 residues long. In germline, CDR1 is ENHRY, CDR2 SYGVKD. The CDR3 protein is CAISPNRGTGKLEQYF. DNA of the CDR3: TGTGCCATCAGTCCTAACCGAGGGACAGGGAAGCTCGAGCAGTACTTC.